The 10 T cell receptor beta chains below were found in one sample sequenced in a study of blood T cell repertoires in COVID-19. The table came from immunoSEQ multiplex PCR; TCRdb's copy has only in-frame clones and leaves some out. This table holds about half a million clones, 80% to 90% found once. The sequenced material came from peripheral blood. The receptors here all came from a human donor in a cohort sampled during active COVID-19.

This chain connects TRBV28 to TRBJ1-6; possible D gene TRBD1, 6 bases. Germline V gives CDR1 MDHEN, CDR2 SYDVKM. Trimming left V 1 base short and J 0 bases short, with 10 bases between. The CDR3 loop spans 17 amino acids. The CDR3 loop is CASSLYDRSSYNSPLHF. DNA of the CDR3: TGTGCCAGCAGTTTATATGACAGGAGCTCCTATAATTCACCCCTCCACTTT.

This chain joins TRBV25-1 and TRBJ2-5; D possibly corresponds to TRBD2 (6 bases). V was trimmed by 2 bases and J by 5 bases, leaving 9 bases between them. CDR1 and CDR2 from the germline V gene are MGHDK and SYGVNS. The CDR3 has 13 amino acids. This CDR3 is CASSEGGRETQYF. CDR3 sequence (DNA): TGTGCCAGCAGTGAAGGAGGGCGGGAGACCCAGTACTTC.

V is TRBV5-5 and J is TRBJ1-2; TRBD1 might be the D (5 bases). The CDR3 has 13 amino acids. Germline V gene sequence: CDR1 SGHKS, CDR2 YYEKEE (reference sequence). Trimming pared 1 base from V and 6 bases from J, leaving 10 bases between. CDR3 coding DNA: TGTGCCAGCAGCTTGCAGGGCGAGGATGGCTACACCTTC. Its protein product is CASSLQGEDGYTF. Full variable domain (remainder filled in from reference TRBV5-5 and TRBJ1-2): DAGVTQSPTHLIKTRGQQVTLRCSPISGHKSVSWYQQVLGQGPQFIFQYYEKEERGRGNFPDRFSARQFPNYSSELNVNALLLGDSALYLCASSLQGEDGYTFGSGTRLTVV.

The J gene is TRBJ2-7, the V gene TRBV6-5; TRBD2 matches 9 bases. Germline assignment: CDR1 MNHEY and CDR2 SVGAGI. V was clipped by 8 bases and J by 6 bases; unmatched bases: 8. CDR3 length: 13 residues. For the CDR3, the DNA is TGTGCCAGCGGACTAGCGAGAAAGGGCGAGCAGTACTTC. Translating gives CASGLARKGEQYF.

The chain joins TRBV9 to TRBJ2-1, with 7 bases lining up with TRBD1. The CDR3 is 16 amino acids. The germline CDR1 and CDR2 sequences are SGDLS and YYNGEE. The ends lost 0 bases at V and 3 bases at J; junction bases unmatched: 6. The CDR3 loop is CASSVASQGVYNEQFF. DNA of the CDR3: TGTGCCAGCAGCGTAGCTAGCCAGGGGGTCTACAATGAGCAGTTCTTC.

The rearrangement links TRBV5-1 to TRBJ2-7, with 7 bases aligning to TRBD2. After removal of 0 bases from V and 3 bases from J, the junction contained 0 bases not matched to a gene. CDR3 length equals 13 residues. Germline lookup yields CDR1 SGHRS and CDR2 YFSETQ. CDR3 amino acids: CASSLERDYEQYF. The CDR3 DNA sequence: TGCGCCAGCAGCTTGGAGCGGGACTACGAGCAGTACTTC.

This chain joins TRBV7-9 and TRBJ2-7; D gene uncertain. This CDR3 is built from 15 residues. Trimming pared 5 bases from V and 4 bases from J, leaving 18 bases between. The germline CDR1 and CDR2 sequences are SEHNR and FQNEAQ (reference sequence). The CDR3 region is CASSLGQATVYEQYF. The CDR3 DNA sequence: TGTGCCAGCAGCCTTGGGCAGGCAACGGTATACGAGCAGTACTTC.

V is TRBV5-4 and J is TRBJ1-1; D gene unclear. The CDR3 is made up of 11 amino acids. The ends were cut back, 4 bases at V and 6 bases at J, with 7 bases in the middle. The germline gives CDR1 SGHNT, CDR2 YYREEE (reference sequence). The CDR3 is CASSQSSEAFF. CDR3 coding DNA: TGTGCCAGCAGCCAATCATCTGAAGCTTTCTTT.

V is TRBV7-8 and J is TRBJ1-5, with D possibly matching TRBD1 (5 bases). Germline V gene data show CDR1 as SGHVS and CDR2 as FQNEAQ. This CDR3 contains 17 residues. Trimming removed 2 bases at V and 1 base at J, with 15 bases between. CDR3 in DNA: TGTGCCAGCAGCTTAACCGGCGGGGGGGGGAGCAATCAGCCCCAGCATTTT. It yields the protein CASSLTGGGGSNQPQHF.

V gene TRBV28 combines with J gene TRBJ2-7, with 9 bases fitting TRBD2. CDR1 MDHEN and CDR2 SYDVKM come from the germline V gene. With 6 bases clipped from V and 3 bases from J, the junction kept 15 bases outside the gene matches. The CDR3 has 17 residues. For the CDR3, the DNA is TGTGCCAGCAGAAGGACTAGCGATACCTCAGGAGGCTACGAGCAGTACTTC. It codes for CASRRTSDTSGGYEQYF.